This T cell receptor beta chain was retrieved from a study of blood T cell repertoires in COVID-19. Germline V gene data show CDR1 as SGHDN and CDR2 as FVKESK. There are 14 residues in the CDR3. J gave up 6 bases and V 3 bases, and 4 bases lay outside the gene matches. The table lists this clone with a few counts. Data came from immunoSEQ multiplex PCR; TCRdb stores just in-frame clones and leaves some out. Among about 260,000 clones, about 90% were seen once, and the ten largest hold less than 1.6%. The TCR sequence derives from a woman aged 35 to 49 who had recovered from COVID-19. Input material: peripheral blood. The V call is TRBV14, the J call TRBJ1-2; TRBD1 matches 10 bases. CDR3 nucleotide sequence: TGTGCCAGCAGCCAGGTGACAGGGGGCGATGGCTACACCTTC. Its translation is CASSQVTGGDGYTF.